Listed below are T cell receptor beta chains from one sample, sequenced in a study of blood T cells in healthy people across ages. Using its own MiXCR run on the 5' RACE reads, TCRdb lists one record per CDR3 protein. Of approximately 600,000 distinct CDR3 sequences in the sample, approximately 50% are singletons; the top ten hold over 30%. The source material was blood. The receptor set was obtained from a man in his 60s in good health. Each CDR3 is given with its conserved first and last residue. The D gene is left open where the match is weak. Rows may omit the clone size; those that give it use once, few, many or a size class.

j_call d_call clone_size v_call cdr3_aa cdr3_nt
TRBJ2-1 - - TRBV7-9 CASSIPGRPAQFF TGTGCCAGCAGCATCCCGGGACGCCCCGCGCAGTTCTTC
TRBJ2-5 TRBD2 once TRBV28 CASSFPGGSGGAETQYF TGTGCCAGCAGTTTCCCCGGGGGTAGCGGGGGCGCAGAGACCCAGTACTTC
TRBJ1-2 - - TRBV7-8 CASSLVGVPILPLYGYTF TGTGCCAGCAGCTTAGTGGGGGTACCTATACTTCCCCTATATGGCTACACCTTC
TRBJ2-1 TRBD1 - TRBV12-3/TRBV12-4 CASSFRTGSSYNEQFF TGTGCCAGCAGTTTCCGGACAGGGAGCTCCTACAATGAGCAGTTCTTC
TRBJ1-2 - few TRBV5-1 CASSLDRARDGYTF TGCGCCAGCAGCTTGGACAGGGCTAGGGATGGCTACACCTTC
TRBJ2-5 TRBD2 - TRBV5-1 CASSLSSGGLQETQYF TGCGCCAGCAGCTTGTCTAGCGGGGGCCTCCAAGAGACCCAGTACTTC
TRBJ2-3 - - TRBV29-1 CSVDGGGTRDTQYF TGCAGCGTTGACGGGGGCGGGACAAGAGATACGCAGTATTTT
TRBJ1-2 - - TRBV5-5 CASSFDSLLNYGYTF TGTGCCAGCAGCTTCGACAGCCTACTTAACTATGGCTACACCTTC
TRBJ2-5 - few TRBV11-2 CASSRGIWPEDQYF TGTGCCAGCAGCCGAGGGATTTGGCCTGAGGACCAGTACTTC
TRBJ1-2 - few TRBV15 CATSSHRAGYGYTF TGTGCCACCAGCAGTCATAGAGCTGGGTATGGCTACACCTTC
TRBJ1-4 TRBD1 few TRBV4-1 CASSQDPGQGGEKLFF TGCGCCAGCAGCCAAGATCCCGGACAGGGAGGCGAAAAACTGTTTTTT
TRBJ2-4 - once TRBV7-2 CASSLKAGPKNIQYF TGTGCCAGCAGCTTAAAGGCGGGACCCAAAAACATTCAGTACTTC
TRBJ1-1 - - TRBV7-2 CASSLARREGEAFF TGTGCCAGCAGCTTAGCGCGCAGGGAGGGGGAAGCTTTCTTT
TRBJ2-1 - few TRBV20-1 CSAREWEQFF TGCAGTGCTAGAGAGTGGGAGCAGTTCTTC
TRBJ1-4 - - TRBV29-1 CSAGVPNEKLFF TGCAGCGCTGGGGTCCCAAATGAAAAACTGTTTTTT
TRBJ1-5 - - TRBV28 CAASGEGEKPQHF TGTGCCGCGTCGGGAGAAGGGGAGAAACCCCAGCATTTT
TRBJ2-1 TRBD2 - TRBV7-9 CASSFLGLAGYEQFF TGTGCCAGCAGCTTCCTGGGACTAGCGGGGTATGAGCAGTTCTTC
TRBJ2-5 TRBD1 few TRBV6-5 CASSYSRQGAGETQYF TGTGCCAGCAGTTACTCGAGACAGGGGGCGGGCGAGACCCAGTACTTC
TRBJ1-2 - - TRBV29-1 CSVEGGAREGYTF TGCAGCGTTGAAGGGGGTGCTCGGGAGGGCTACACCTTC
TRBJ1-2 - - TRBV5-1 CTSSFGDYGYTF TGCACCAGCAGCTTCGGAGACTATGGCTACACCTTC
TRBJ2-1 - - TRBV5-5 CASSLWSGGQFF TGTGCCAGCAGCTTATGGAGTGGGGGGCAGTTCTTC
TRBJ1-2 - once TRBV4-1 CASSQDYRLTNYGYTF TGCGCCAGCAGCCAAGATTACAGATTAACTAACTATGGCTACACCTTC
TRBJ2-4 - few TRBV7-2 CASSLVRGSVNIQYF TGTGCCAGCAGCTTAGTGAGGGGTAGCGTGAACATTCAGTACTTC
TRBJ1-6 - - TRBV12-3/TRBV12-4 CASSLRGRDSPLHF TGTGCCAGCAGTTTAAGAGGGAGGGATTCACCCCTCCACTTT
TRBJ2-6 - - TRBV28 CASSLPHGANVLTF TGTGCCAGCAGTTTACCCCATGGGGCCAACGTCCTGACTTTC
TRBJ1-6 TRBD1 few TRBV11-2 CASSSGQGGHSPLHF TGTGCCAGCAGCTCCGGACAGGGTGGGCATTCACCCCTCCACTTT
TRBJ1-6 TRBD1 few TRBV20-1 CSARETGTDSPLHF TGCAGTGCTAGAGAGACAGGGACGGATTCACCCCTCCACTTT
TRBJ2-3 - - TRBV3-1 CASSQELTDTQYF TGTGCCAGCAGCCAAGAGTTAACAGATACGCAGTATTTT
TRBJ2-7 TRBD2 - TRBV7-2 CASSLAPGLAYEQYF TGTGCCAGCAGCTTAGCCCCCGGACTAGCCTACGAGCAGTACTTC
TRBJ1-3 - - TRBV4-2 CASSQDRQGPGNTIYF TGTGCCAGCAGCCAGGATCGGCAGGGTCCTGGAAACACCATATATTTT
TRBJ2-7 TRBD1 - TRBV12-3/TRBV12-4 CASAHRGLEQYF TGTGCCAGCGCCCACAGGGGGCTCGAGCAGTACTTC
TRBJ2-7 - once TRBV4-2 CASSQDPGGGPPNAEYF TGTGCCAGCAGCCAAGATCCAGGCGGGGGCCCACCCAACGCGGAGTACTTC
TRBJ2-1 - - TRBV4-2 CASSHLGAVNEQFF TGTGCCAGCAGCCACTTGGGGGCGGTGAATGAGCAGTTCTTC
TRBJ2-3 TRBD2 - TRBV6-5 CASRRLAGGLDTQYF TGTGCCAGCAGGAGGTTAGCGGGAGGGTTGGATACGCAGTATTTT